The present T cell receptor beta chain was sequenced within a study of OX40 agonist ivuxolimab in advanced cancers. V gave up 0 bases and J gave up 0 bases, with 12 bases separating them. The germline V gene has CDR1 SGDLS and CDR2 YYNGEE. CDR3 size: 16 residues. Clones were read by immunoSEQ multiplex PCR, and TCRdb kept only the in-frame ones, dropping some. The data contain roughly 50,000 clones, about 90% of them singletons. Autoimmune disease history or systemic immunosuppression meant exclusion. J is TRBJ1-1 and V is TRBV9, with D maybe TRBD1 (5 bases). This sample comprised CD4+ or CD8+ T cells sorted from blood, obtained in a trial of the OX40 agonist ivuxolimab. The sequence was obtained from an adult with an advanced solid tumor such as melanoma, head and neck, liver or kidney cancer. CDR3 amino acids: CASSVVGVGVNTEAFF. CDR3 DNA sequence: TGTGCCAGCAGCGTAGTAGGGGTGGGTGTGAACACTGAAGCTTTCTTT.